Sequencing of this T cell receptor (beta chain) was carried out in a study of T cell responses to AZD1222 COVID-19 vaccine listed by TCRdb under 2021. As for the study more broadly: AZD1222 recipients given second doses at about 4 weeks or at about 12 weeks were pooled, since spike-specific TCR depth and breadth were not found to differ between the two schedules. Enrollment into the trials was organized by age into subgroups of 18-55, 56-69 and 70-plus years, and those subgroups contained roughly 140, 27 and 60 TCR-sequenced participants, respectively. TCR sequencing covered fewer than 250 trial participants: 207 given two doses of AZD1222 and 26 given two doses of MenACWY control vaccine.

A word on this clone: It lacks a known antigen. Base qualities are missing; no much larger clone stands one base away.

What the authors observed across the whole study: Reportedly, close to half of the unique spike-specific TCRs recognized epitopes lying outside the regions that are mutated in the B.1.351 and B.1.1.7 variants. Vaccine-associated CD4 TCRs spanned the whole spike protein, with dominant responses in regions 160-218 and 743-854. Only five or six AZD1222 recipients were SARS-CoV-2 seropositive at baseline, limiting conclusions about previously exposed vaccinees. Spike-specific TCR breadth and depth rose significantly after two AZD1222 doses compared with day 0 and with MenACWY recipients. Because no day 14 peak-response samples were available, repertoires were characterized only after the peak T cell response. Participants were mostly white British and included more females than males, and it was suggested by the authors that clonal diversity may have been underestimated. In the small 56-69-year group, the increase in depth fell short of significance, most likely because of low power.

The meaning of the sample's time point label: baseline before first vaccination. Vaccinee samples were obtained from the UK trials COV001 and COV002, which included a single-blind randomized controlled phase 2/3 trial of AZD1222 (ChAdOx1 nCoV-19) in healthy adults. For TCRbeta chain sequencing, PBMC samples from trial participants were taken at day 0 and at day 28 after the second dose. V drops 1 base and J drops 1 base, leaving 9 bases in between. Reading from cysteine to phenylalanine, the CDR3 counts 14 amino acids. Only the CDR3 portion is preserved as DNA: 42 bases, with reading frame beginning at the first base. The germline V gene gives CDR1 as SGHRS and CDR2 as YFSETQ. The CDR3 regions of human TCRbeta chains were subjected to immunosequencing. Regarding the original processing steps: TCRs in the repertoires were compared against a reference library of SARS-CoV-2-specific TCRs that had been generated with the MIRA antigen-specificity platform. Breadth was defined as the fraction of unique TCRs that were SARS-CoV-2-associated, and depth was defined as the fraction of total T cells that were SARS-CoV-2-associated. Using the MIRA data, each spike-specific TCR was mapped to the spike region that the TCR reacts to and placed in a CD4 or CD8 class. Log10-transformed breadth and depth values were compared by one-way ANOVA with Sidak's multiple comparisons tests. The source is immuneACCESS, and TCRdb retained only in-frame sequences with V and J called. Part of the clones is not carried over; for the studies checked, unresolved V genes explain less than half of this, and the remainder is unexplained. The V and J calls and the clone size are those of that table, but D and trimming were determined from the DNA. The sample table lists approximately 100,000 clones, around nine tenths of them with a count of one. Over 7.5% of the sample is taken by the ten largest.

Specimen: peripheral blood, collected on day 0 of AZD1222 vaccination. The source of this sequence is an adult in good health. In this chain, TRBV5-1 is recombined with TRBJ2-7, with the D gene not confidently named. The DNA sequence is TGCGCCAGCAGCTTGCGGTCAGGTTCCTACGAGCAGTACTTC. The translation is CASSLRSGSYEQYF.